This T cell receptor beta chain was found in a study of T-cell reconstitution after alpha-beta-depleted transplantation in children. The V end lost 4 bases, the J end lost 3 bases, and 12 bases lay between the germline ends. CDR3 length: 14 amino acids. Germline assignment: CDR1 KGHSH and CDR2 LQKENI. Notes on the study in general: At the one-year point after transplant, T-cell counts and TCRbeta diversity were found to come mostly from T cells that had been newly produced. In patients about two months after transplant, alpha-beta T cells reportedly arose from several hundred expanded graft clones. Elevated TCRbeta diversity at day 60 was traced, in some patients, to surviving recipient T cells and thymic progenitors.

About this clonotype itself: Its antigen is currently unknown.

Unique molecular identifiers were incorporated into the prepared TCRbeta library. Via MiXCR, TCRdb re-called the PCR reads, giving one row per CDR3 protein. Here the sample spans 250,000 to 350,000 distinct CDR3 sequences, over 20% being singletons. This chain joins TRBV18 and TRBJ2-5; perhaps TRBD2 as D (5 bases). The clonotype comes from a male patient between 10 and 17 years old who had a stem cell transplant for acute lymphoblastic leukemia, so the T cells may come from the graft donor. Source: PBMCs, mostly from graft donor cells, taken 180 days after TCRalphabeta/CD19-depleted stem cell transplant. The CDR3 is CASSLSTREETQYF. Written as DNA, the CDR3 is TGTGCCAGCTCACTATCCACTAGGGAAGAGACCCAGTACTTC.